Below are 17 T cell receptor beta chains sequenced from a single sample in a study of cytomegalovirus exposure and HLA in healthy donors. The assay was immunoSEQ multiplex PCR, and TCRdb's table has in-frame clones only and misses some. The sample contains 130,000 or so clones, around 90% of which appear only once. The sequencing input was PBMCs. All receptors come from a woman in her late teens or twenties in good health and CMV-seronegative.

As regards this clone: One end of the junction varies from germline; a read error may be responsible. V usage is TRBV6-6 and J usage is TRBJ2-1; D is possibly TRBD2 (6 bases). Germline CDR1 reads MNHNY; CDR2 reads SVGAGI (reference sequence). The CDR3 has 13 residues. CDR3 residues: CASSYNVGGVAVF. The CDR3 DNA follows: TGTGCCAGCAGTTACAACGTCGGGGGAGTGGCAGTCTTC.

This chain connects TRBV5-1 to TRBJ2-5, with TRBD1 matching over 8 bases. V was pared by 4 bases and J by 5 bases, with 13 bases of the junction left unmatched. Germline V CDR1 and CDR2: SGHRS, YFSETQ. The CDR3 is 16 residues long. The CDR3 DNA is TGCGCCAGCAGCGTGGCCGGACAGGGTTCCTTCGAGACCCAGTACTTC. As protein: CASSVAGQGSFETQYF. The full variable domain, its missing parts supplied by reference TRBV5-1 and TRBJ2-5, is KAGVTQTPRYLIKTRGQQVTLSCSPISGHRSVSWYQQTPGQGLQFLFEYFSETQRNKGNFPGRFSGRQFSNSRSEMNVSTLELGDSALYLCASSVAGQGSFETQYFGPGTRLLVL.

The chain joins TRBV2 to TRBJ2-3, with 11 bases identical to TRBD2. This CDR3 is 13 amino acids long. Germline assignment: CDR1 SNHLY and CDR2 FYNNEI. J lost 7 bases, V lost 6 bases, and 3 bases had no gene match. CDR3 residues: CASRTSGEYTQYF. The CDR3 DNA reads as TGTGCCAGCAGGACTAGCGGGGAGTATACGCAGTATTTT.

The chain has TRBV5-1 and TRBJ2-1; no clear D. The germline gives CDR1 SGHRS, CDR2 YFSETQ. The CDR3 covers 12 residues. Trimming left V 1 base short and J 7 bases short, with 6 bases between. This chain's CDR3 is CASSLLRNEQFF. The CDR3 nucleotides are TGCGCCAGCAGCTTGTTGCGGAATGAGCAGTTCTTC.

This chain connects TRBV9 to TRBJ2-7, with 7 bases that match TRBD1. The CDR3 length is 15 residues. Germline assignment: CDR1 SGDLS and CDR2 YYNGEE. The V gene end was trimmed by 3 bases and the J gene end by 5 bases; junction bases not matched to a gene: 11. The CDR3 is CASSGSLQGIDEQYF. CDR3 DNA sequence: TGTGCCAGCAGCGGAAGTCTACAGGGGATCGACGAGCAGTACTTC.

This clone came up a few times. Other nucleotide sequences in the sample specify the same CDR3. This rearrangement joins TRBV15 to TRBJ2-1; 11 nucleotides agree with TRBD2. V lost 5 bases to trimming and J lost 5 bases; unmatched junction nucleotides: 5. CDR3 length equals 15 residues. In germline, CDR1 is LNHNV, CDR2 YYDKDF (reference sequence). The CDR3 sequence: CATSGGTSGNNEQFF. The CDR3 DNA is TGTGCCACCAGCGGAGGGACTAGCGGTAACAATGAGCAGTTCTTC.

The chain carries TRBV5-1 and TRBJ2-7; the match to TRBD1 covers 7 bases. This CDR3 is built from 18 residues. J lost 7 bases, V lost 0 bases, and 19 bases had no gene match. Germline-derived CDR1 and CDR2 are SGHRS and YFSETQ. The CDR3 DNA is TGCGCCAGCAGCTTGGATGCAGTTGGGACAGCAGGCGTTCATGAGCAGTACTTC. Encoded protein: CASSLDAVGTAGVHEQYF.

CDR3 nucleotide sequence: TGCGCCAGCAGCCCAATCCAGGGGCTTTACTACGAGCAGTACTTC. It yields the protein CASSPIQGLYYEQYF. This sequence joins TRBV5-1 and TRBJ2-7; TRBD1 might be the D (6 bases). Germline loops: CDR1 SGHRS, CDR2 YFSETQ. The CDR3 spans 15 residues. V gave up 4 bases and J gave up 3 bases, with 17 bases separating them.

This clone was recorded once. The chain joins TRBV9 to TRBJ2-1, with D perhaps matching TRBD2 (6 bases). Per germline, CDR1 SGDLS and CDR2 YYNGEE. This CDR3 is built from 16 residues. V dropped 1 base and J dropped 6 bases, with 17 bases sitting between them. Written as DNA, the CDR3 is TGTGCCAGCAGCGTAAACCGGGACTCCGTGTCCAATGAGCAGTTCTTC. Translated: CASSVNRDSVSNEQFF.

V usage is TRBV7-9 and J usage is TRBJ1-1, with TRBD1 as a possible D gene (5 bases). The germline V and J ends were trimmed by 1 base and 3 bases, with 15 bases remaining between them. The germline CDR1 and CDR2 sequences are SEHNR and FQNEAQ (reference sequence). This CDR3 contains 16 residues. The CDR3 DNA reads TGTGCCAGCAGCTTAGGAAGTGACAGAGATTACACTGAAGCTTTCTTT. Encoded protein: CASSLGSDRDYTEAFF.

The V call is TRBV10-3, the J call TRBJ1-3, with 7 nucleotides matching TRBD1. CDR1 and CDR2 from the germline V gene are ENHRY and SYGVKD. The CDR3 contains 13 residues. V gave up 8 bases and J gave up 0 bases; unmatched junction bases: 1. CDR3 DNA: TGTGCCATCCGGGACAGCTCTGGAAACACCATATATTTT. Its translation is CAIRDSSGNTIYF.

The V gene is TRBV25-1, the J gene TRBJ2-3; tentatively, D is TRBD2 (6 bases). The CDR3 spans 14 residues. Germline V lookup: CDR1 MGHDK, CDR2 SYGVNS. V was cut by 5 bases and J by 2 bases, with 11 bases left in between. CDR3 bases: TGTGCCAGCAGTATTGCGGGGCTCACAGATACGCAGTATTTT. It specifies CASSIAGLTDTQYF.

The chain links TRBV10-2 to TRBJ2-3; 7 bases align to TRBD1. The CDR3 is 15 residues long. Germline V gene sequence: CDR1 WSHSY, CDR2 SAAADI. The ends lost 3 bases at V and 2 bases at J; junction bases unmatched: 5. Here the CDR3 reads CASSEQTGFTDTQYF. The CDR3 nucleotides are TGCGCCAGCAGTGAACAGACAGGGTTCACAGATACGCAGTATTTT.

This sequence joins TRBV5-1 and TRBJ2-3; TRBD2 agrees at 8 bases. Germline V gene data show CDR1 as SGHRS and CDR2 as YFSETQ. Unmatched junction bases numbered 5, after V lost 2 bases and J lost 3 bases. The CDR3 is made up of 15 amino acids. The CDR3 nucleotides read TGCGCCAGCAGCTTAGTAATAGCGGGAACAGATACGCAGTATTTT. It encodes CASSLVIAGTDTQYF.

This clone was counted between two and nine times. The rearrangement uses TRBV7-9 and TRBJ2-6; no clear D gene. The CDR3 has 13 residues. Per the germline V gene, CDR1 is SEHNR and CDR2 is FQNEAQ (reference sequence). Trimming shortened V by 5 bases and J by 3 bases, and 5 bases separated the two germline ends. CDR3 in amino acids: CASSPVGANVLTF. CDR3 in DNA: TGTGCCAGCAGCCCGGTTGGGGCCAACGTCCTGACTTTC.

The chain uses TRBV28 and TRBJ1-1, with D possibly TRBD1 on 5 matching bases. Germline loops: CDR1 MDHEN, CDR2 SYDVKM. The CDR3 has 16 amino acids. The V end lost 10 bases, the J end lost 1 base, and 22 bases lay between the germline ends. In DNA, the CDR3 is TGTGCCACCCACGGGGGGAAGGGACGGACGAACACTGAAGCTTTCTTT. Residues: CATHGGKGRTNTEAFF.

V is TRBV7-8 and J is TRBJ2-4, with 14 positions matching TRBD2. The V and J ends lost 3 bases and 8 bases, in that order; junction bases with no gene match: 3. From germline, CDR1 is SGHVS and CDR2 FQNEAQ. CDR3 length: 15 amino acids. DNA for the CDR3: TGTGCCAGCAGCTTGACTAGCGGGGGGGCGGACATTCAGTACTTC. Its translation: CASSLTSGGADIQYF.